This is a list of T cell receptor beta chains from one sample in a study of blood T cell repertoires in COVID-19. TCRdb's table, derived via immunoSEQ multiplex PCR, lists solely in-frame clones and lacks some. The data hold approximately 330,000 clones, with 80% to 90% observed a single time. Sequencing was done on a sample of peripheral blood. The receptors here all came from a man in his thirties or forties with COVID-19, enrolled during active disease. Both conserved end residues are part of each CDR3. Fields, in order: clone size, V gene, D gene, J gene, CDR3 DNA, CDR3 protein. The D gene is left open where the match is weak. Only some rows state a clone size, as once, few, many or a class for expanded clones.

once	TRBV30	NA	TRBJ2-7	TGTGCCTGGAGTAGAGGAAGCGTGTCCTACGAGCAGTACTTC	CAWSRGSVSYEQYF
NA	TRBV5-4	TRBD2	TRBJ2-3	TGTGCCAGCAGCTTGGGTGGCCTAGCGGGAGGCACAGATACGCAGTATTTT	CASSLGGLAGGTDTQYF
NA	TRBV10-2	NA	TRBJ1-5	TGCGCCAGCAGTGAGACGGCGGGGGGCCGGGTGCCCCAGCATTTT	CASSETAGGRVPQHF
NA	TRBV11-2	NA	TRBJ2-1	TGTGCCAGCAGCTTGATCACCAGGGCCAATGAGCAGTTCTTC	CASSLITRANEQFF
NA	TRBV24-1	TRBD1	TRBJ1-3	TGTGCCACCAGTGGGTGGGACAGGGAATCTGGAAACACCATATATTTT	CATSGWDRESGNTIYF
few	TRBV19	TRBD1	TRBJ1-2	TGTGCCAGTAGTATGGGGACAGGGAGTGGCTACACCTTC	CASSMGTGSGYTF
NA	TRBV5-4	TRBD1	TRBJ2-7	TGTGCCAGCAGCGGCGGACAGGGTATTAGCGCCTACGAGCAGTACTTC	CASSGGQGISAYEQYF
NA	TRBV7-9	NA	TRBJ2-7	TGTGCCAGCAGCTTCGGGTCCAGGGGTTGGGGTGAGCAGTACTTC	CASSFGSRGWGEQYF
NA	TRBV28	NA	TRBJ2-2	TGTGCCAGCACCGACACCCCGGACGGGGAGCTGTTTTTT	CASTDTPDGELFF
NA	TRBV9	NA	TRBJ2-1	TGTGCCAGCAGCGTAGGGCAGGGGCTCTACAATGAGCAGTTCTTC	CASSVGQGLYNEQFF
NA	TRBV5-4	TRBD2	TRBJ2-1	TGTGCCAGCAGCGGGGGAGCTGCGGGGGGCGGAGCCAATGAGCAGTTCTTC	CASSGGAAGGGANEQFF
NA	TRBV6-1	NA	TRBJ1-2	TGTGCCAGCAGTGAATCGTTAGGGGGCTATGGCTACACCTTC	CASSESLGGYGYTF
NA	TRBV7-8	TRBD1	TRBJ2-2	TGTGCCAGCAGCGTTCACCCCCGGACAGGGAACACCGGGGAGCTGTTTTTT	CASSVHPRTGNTGELFF
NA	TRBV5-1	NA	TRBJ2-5	TGCGCCAGCAGCTTGGGTCAGAATCTAGAGACCCAGTACTTC	CASSLGQNLETQYF
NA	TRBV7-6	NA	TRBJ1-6	TGTGCCAGCAGCCCCAGGTTGGATAATTCACCCCTCCACTTT	CASSPRLDNSPLHF
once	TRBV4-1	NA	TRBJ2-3	TGCGCCAGCAGCCAAGATCTCGGGGATACGCAGTATTTT	CASSQDLGDTQYF
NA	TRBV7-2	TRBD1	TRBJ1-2	TGTGCCAGCAGCTTAGAGGGACAGGCTCATGGCTACACCTTC	CASSLEGQAHGYTF
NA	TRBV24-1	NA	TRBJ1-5	TGTGCCACCAGTGATTTGGGGCAGGCCCAGCATTTT	CATSDLGQAQHF
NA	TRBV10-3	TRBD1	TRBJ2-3	TGTGCCATCAGGGGACAGGGTAATTGGGATACGCAGTATTTT	CAIRGQGNWDTQYF
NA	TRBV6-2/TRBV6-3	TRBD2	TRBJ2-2	TGTGCCAGCAGTTTCTTAGCGGGGGGACCCAACACCGGGGAGCTGTTTTTT	CASSFLAGGPNTGELFF
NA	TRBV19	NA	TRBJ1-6	TGTGCCAGTAGGAAACACAGGGACGTATCTTCACCCCTCCACTTT	CASRKHRDVSSPLHF
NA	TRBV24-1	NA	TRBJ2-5	TGTGCCACGGGGGCGACGAATCAAGAGACCCAGTACTTC	CATGATNQETQYF